This entry lists 12 T cell receptor beta chains sequenced from one sample in a study of T cells in women clearing cervical HPV infection. Here immunoSEQ multiplex PCR was the method, and the copy in TCRdb shows in-frame clones only, minus some. The repertoire table contains 45,000 to 50,000 clones. The sequenced sample consisted of blood buffy coat. These receptors were obtained from a woman between 18 and 69 years old with a cervical HPV16 infection that either progressed to CIN3+ or cleared (not recorded which).

Points on this clone: The DNA ends 3 residues before the CDR3 does, and the rest of the CDR3 is filled in from the germline J gene. This chain uses TRBV7-3 with TRBJ2-3; 7 bases map to TRBD2. The CDR3 has 16 amino acids. With V trimmed by 2 bases and J by 0 bases, 5 bases remained unmatched. Germline V CDR1 and CDR2: SGHTA, FQGTGA. This chain's CDR3 is CASSLGLAASTDTQYF. The DNA read from the CDR3 is TGTGCCAGCAGCTTAGGCCTAGCGGCCAGCACAGATACG.

On this clone: Read data end 3 residues before the CDR3 end; the end is taken from the germline J gene. The J gene is TRBJ2-3, the V gene TRBV20-1, with 11 bases that match TRBD2. Germline assignment: CDR1 DFQATT and CDR2 SNEGSKA (reference sequence). V lost 4 bases, J lost 1 base, and 10 bases stayed unmatched. CDR3 length: 17 residues. CDR3: CSAIIAGGEVGTDTQYF. The covered CDR3 bases are TGCAGTGCTATTATAGCGGGGGGGGAGGTTGGCACAGATACG.

As to this clone: Read data end 3 residues before the CDR3 end; the end is taken from the germline J gene. The V gene is TRBV7-2, the J gene TRBJ1-2; no clear D gene. This CDR3 has 12 amino acids. Germline assignment: CDR1 SGHTA and CDR2 FQGNSA. Partial CDR3 DNA: TGTGCCAGCAGCTTAGAGGCGGAGACC. Its translation is CASSLEAET. The whole CDR3 sequence reads CASSLEAETYTF. Full variable domain (missing parts from reference TRBV7-2 and TRBJ1-2): GAGVSQSPSNKVTEKGKDVELRCDPISGHTALYWYRQSLGQGLEFLIYFQGNSAPDKSGLPSDRFSAERTGGSVSTLTIQRTQQEDSAVYLCASSLEAETYTFGSGTRLTVV.

With respect to this clone: The read falls 3 residues short of the CDR3 end, and the missing part is taken from the germline J gene. V is TRBV7-2 and J is TRBJ2-3, with 9 nucleotides matching TRBD2. The V gene's germline CDR1 is SGHTA and CDR2 FQGNSA. The CDR3 is made up of 12 amino acids. The CDR3 DNA, read in part, is TGTGCCAGCAGCTCTAGCGGGGCGGCG. Amino acids: CASSSSGAA. The full-length CDR3 reads as CASSSSGAAQYF.

Remarks on this clone: The junction does not match germline at one end; this may be a read error. Coverage ceases 3 residues before the CDR3 finishes, and the germline J gene fills in the end. The rearrangement joins TRBV7-7 to TRBJ2-6; the D gene is possibly TRBD2 (6 bases). Germline V gene sequence: CDR1 SSHAT, CDR2 FNYEAQ (reference sequence). The CDR3 loop spans 15 amino acids. Partial CDR3 DNA: TGTGCTAGCAGCTCGGGGAGGACCGGGGCCAACGTC. It is translated as CASSSGRTGANV. The full CDR3 protein reads CASSSGRTGANVLTF.

Worth noting for this clone: Read sequence stops 3 residues before the CDR3 end, and the germline J gene provides the missing end. The chain recombines TRBV30 with TRBJ2-7; D call uncertain. V dropped 3 bases and J dropped 4 bases, with 13 bases sitting between them. CDR3 length equals 13 residues. The germline gives CDR1 GTSNPN, CDR2 SVGIG (reference sequence). CDR3 bases read: TGTGCCTGGAGCGGGTTCCTCGGGTACGAG. Translation: CAWSGFLGYE. The whole CDR3 protein is CAWSGFLGYEQYF. Variable domain in full (rest from reference TRBV30 and TRBJ2-7): SQTIHQWPATLVQPVGSPLSLECTVEGTSNPNLYWYRQAAGRGLQLLFYSVGIGQISSEVPQNLSASRPQDRQFILSSKKLLLSDSGFYLCAWSGFLGYEQYFGPGTRLTVT.

Here the CDR3 reads CASRSQGNTGELFF. The DNA read from the CDR3 is TGTGCCAGCAGATCTCAGGGGAACACCGGGGAG. The rearrangement joins TRBV7-9 to TRBJ2-2, with D tentatively TRBD1 (5 bases). The read ends 3 residues early relative to the CDR3; the germline J gene fills the gap. With 6 bases removed from V and 1 base from J, the gap between germline ends came to 9 bases. Germline CDR1 and CDR2: SEHNR and FQNEAQ (reference sequence). The CDR3 runs to 14 residues. Drawing the rest from reference TRBV7-9 and TRBJ2-2, the complete variable domain is DTGVSQNPRHKITKRGQNVTFRCDPISEHNRLYWYRQTLGQGPEFLTYFQNEAQLEKSRLLSDRFSAERPKGSFSTLEIQRTEQGDSAMYLCASRSQGNTGELFFGEGSRLTVL.

A note on this clone: The read ends 3 residues shy of where the CDR3 ends; the end is completed using the germline J gene. The chain couples TRBV7-6 to TRBJ2-7; 7 positions agree with TRBD2. CDR1 and CDR2 (germline): SGHVS, FNYEAQ. V gave up 5 bases and J gave up 3 bases; unmatched junction bases: 4. CDR3 length: 13 residues. CDR3 DNA, as far as it was read: TGTGCCAGCAGCCCGAGCGGGATCTACGAG. Protein sequence: CASSPSGIYE. The complete CDR3 reads CASSPSGIYEQYF. Full variable domain (missing parts from reference TRBV7-6 and TRBJ2-7): GAGVSQSPRYKVTKRGQDVALRCDPISGHVSLYWYRQALGQGPEFLTYFNYEAQQDKSGLPNDRFSAERPEGSISTLTIQRTEQRDSAMYRCASSPSGIYEQYFGPGTRLTVT.

A remark on this clone: The junction departs from germline at one end; a sequencing error may be responsible. The read finishes 3 residues shy of the CDR3 end, and the germline J gene is used to complete it. This rearrangement joins TRBV10-3 to TRBJ2-5; 10 bases line up with TRBD2. Germline V gives CDR1 ENHRY, CDR2 SYGVKD. CDR3 length: 14 amino acids. The sequenced CDR3 bases are TGTGCCATCAATGAGCGGGGGGGCCAAGAGACC. Translated: CAINERGGQET. The whole CDR3 region reads CAINERGGQETQYF.

Concerning this clone: The read terminates 3 residues ahead of where the CDR3 ends, so the germline J gene completes it. The chain joins TRBV7-3 to TRBJ2-1; D remains unclear. The CDR3 runs to 15 residues. Trimming cost V 1 base and J 2 bases, with 9 bases left between them. CDR1 and CDR2 (germline): SGHTA, FQGTGA. Partial CDR3 DNA: TGTGCCAGCAGCTTAAACCAGGCCGCCTACAATGAG. Translating it yields CASSLNQAAYNE. The complete CDR3 reads CASSLNQAAYNEQFF.

On this clone: The read terminates 3 residues before the CDR3 end, so the remaining end is supplied by the germline J gene. The genes are TRBV20-1 and TRBJ2-3; maybe TRBD2 (5 bases). CDR1 is DFQATT, CDR2 SNEGSKA, per germline (reference sequence). The CDR3 has 16 amino acids. The V and J ends lost 0 bases and 0 bases respectively, with 13 bases between them. This chain's CDR3 is CSARDPRTSSTDTQYF. Incomplete CDR3 DNA: TGCAGTGCTAGAGATCCGCGGACTTCGAGCACAGATACG.

CDR3 sequence reads: CASSDIQGVAFF. The CDR3 DNA, read in part, is TGCGCCAGCAGCGATATACAGGGTGTT. This rearrangement joins TRBV4-1 to TRBJ1-1; tentative D call: TRBD1 (6 bases). Read coverage stops 3 residues before the CDR3 terminus; the germline J gene supplies the remainder. The length of the CDR3 is 12 residues. The germline gives CDR1 MGHRA, CDR2 YSYEKL.